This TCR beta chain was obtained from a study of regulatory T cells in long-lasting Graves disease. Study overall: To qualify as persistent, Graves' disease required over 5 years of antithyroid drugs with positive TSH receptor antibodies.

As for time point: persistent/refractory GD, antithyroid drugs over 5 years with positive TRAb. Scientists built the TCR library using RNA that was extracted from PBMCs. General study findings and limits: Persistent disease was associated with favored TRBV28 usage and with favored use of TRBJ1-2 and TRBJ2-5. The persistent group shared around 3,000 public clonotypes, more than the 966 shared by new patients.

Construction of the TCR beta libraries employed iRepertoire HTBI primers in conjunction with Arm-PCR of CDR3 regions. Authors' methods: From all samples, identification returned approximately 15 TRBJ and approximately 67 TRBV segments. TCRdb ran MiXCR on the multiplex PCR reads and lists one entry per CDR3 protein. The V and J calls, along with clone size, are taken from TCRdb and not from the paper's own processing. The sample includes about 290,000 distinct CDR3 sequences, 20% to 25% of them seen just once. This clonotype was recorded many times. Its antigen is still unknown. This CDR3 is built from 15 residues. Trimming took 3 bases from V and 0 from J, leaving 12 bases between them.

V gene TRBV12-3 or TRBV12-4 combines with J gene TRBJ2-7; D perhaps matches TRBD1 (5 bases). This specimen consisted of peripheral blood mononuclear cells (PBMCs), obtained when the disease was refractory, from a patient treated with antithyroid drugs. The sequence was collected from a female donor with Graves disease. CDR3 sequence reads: CASSLGQSRSYEQYF. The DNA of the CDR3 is TGTGCCAGCAGTTTGGGGCAGAGTCGCTCCTACGAGCAGTACTTC.